This T cell receptor (beta chain) was recovered during a study of T cell clonality in common variable immunodeficiency. General observations from the study: Repertoire-complication correlations in CVID were limited by patient heterogeneity. Fewer deletions and N-nucleotide insertions were reportedly seen in common variable immunodeficiency TCR beta sequences. Shared TCRbeta clones were fewer between CVID subjects than controls. Compared with healthy controls, CVID subjects showed increased TCRbeta clonality, mostly in about a third.

This clone was found many times. Its antigen is currently unknown. Read coverage stops 3 residues before the CDR3 terminus; the germline J gene supplies the remainder. Per germline, CDR1 ENHRY and CDR2 SYGVKD. The CDR3 is made up of 13 amino acids. Measured with immunoSEQ multiplex PCR; TCRdb has only the in-frame clones, and not every one. The data show under 65,000 clones, none appearing only once, with about 0.85% held by the ten largest. The chain combines TRBV10-3 with TRBJ1-2; maybe TRBD1 (6 bases). Sequencing was done on a sample of peripheral blood mononuclear cells. This receptor was identified in a person aged 18-70 years in good health. The CDR3 DNA, read in part, is TGTGCCATCAGCGGGGGGCCCCAAGAGACC. It codes for CAISGGPQET. The full CDR3 protein is CAISGGPQETYTF.